Listed below are T cell receptor beta chains from one sample, sequenced in a study. Measured with immunoSEQ multiplex PCR; TCRdb has only the in-frame clones, and not every one. The profile covers 40,000 to 55,000 clones, with over 85% appearing a single time and approximately 12% taken by the ten largest. The source material was PBMCs. The receptors derive from a man in his forties with rheumatoid arthritis. The CDR3 runs from the conserved cysteine through the conserved F or W.

V	J	CDR3
TRBV11-2	TRBJ1-6	CASSLAGVGNSPLHF
TRBV5-1	TRBJ1-1	CASSLKAGENTEAFF
TRBV6-5	TRBJ1-1	CASSPQGGWTEAFF
TRBV29-1	TRBJ1-1	CSVQGRMNTEAFF
TRBV27	TRBJ2-1	CASSFSQLHNEQFF
TRBV9	TRBJ1-1	CASSVNTNTEAFF
TRBV29-1	TRBJ1-1	CSVKRGPGTEAFF
TRBV5-1	TRBJ1-1	CASSLDSGGNTEAFF
TRBV15	TRBJ2-1	CATSRDGLAGNNEQFF
TRBV7-9	TRBJ1-1	CASRAEAPAAFF
TRBV7-2	TRBJ2-2	CASSSQGAPTGELFF
TRBV5-6	TRBJ2-7	CASSFLGTGAHEQYF
TRBV11-3	TRBJ2-3	CASSLDFQGDTQYF
TRBV11-1	TRBJ1-1	CASSLPVTRRTEAFF
TRBV6-5	TRBJ2-7	CASSQRVYEQYF
TRBV9	TRBJ1-1	CASSVGGFGQSQAFF
TRBV4-2	TRBJ1-6	CASSQDPKGPAKNSPLHF
TRBV18	TRBJ2-7	CASSPMGHSYEQYF
TRBV28	TRBJ2-1	CASSLFKGLAASYNEQFF
TRBV13	TRBJ2-1	CASSLGTTSSYEQFF
TRBV7-9	TRBJ1-5	CASTLGDRPQHF
TRBV28	TRBJ2-7	CASSLPRGEQYF
TRBV7-9	TRBJ2-7	CASSALDRGIREQYF
TRBV4-1	TRBJ2-7	CASSHGTSGSYEQYF
TRBV3-1/TRBV3-2	TRBJ2-3	CASSQDRASGGRDTQYF
TRBV6-5	TRBJ2-1	CASSSGGGYNEQFF
TRBV5-6	TRBJ2-1	CASSLFGTENNEQFF
TRBV18	TRBJ1-2	CASSPDKNYGYTF
TRBV30	TRBJ1-5	CAWSETGVQPQHF
TRBV28	TRBJ2-7	CASSLTGPLTYEQYF
TRBV19	TRBJ2-2	CASNSGGGGTGELFF
TRBV14	TRBJ2-2	CASSLLTGTGELFF
TRBV5-1	TRBJ1-2	CASSLGTGLDYGYTF
TRBV11-3	TRBJ2-1	CASSLPGLAGINEQFF
TRBV6-4	TRBJ1-1	CASSDFQGASTEAFF
TRBV28	TRBJ2-1	CASSFVQAYNEQFF
TRBV29-1	TRBJ2-1	CSVAGSTLYEQFF
TRBV6-1	TRBJ1-2	CASSGTGRFPRYGYTF
TRBV5-1	TRBJ2-7	CASSQSGSAEQYF
TRBV5-6	TRBJ2-2	CASSFSTGELFF
TRBV6-6	TRBJ1-1	CASSYDRTNTEAFF
TRBV27	TRBJ2-1	CASSGSGYEQFF
TRBV6-5	TRBJ2-5	CASSPRRGGETQYF
TRBV6-5	TRBJ1-1	CASIGDTGFSEAFF
TRBV18	TRBJ1-3	CASSPQQGSSGNTIYF
TRBV13	TRBJ2-2	CASSLGPGELFF
TRBV5-1	TRBJ1-1	CASSGQTGTNTEAFF
TRBV27	TRBJ2-7	CASSSQGWGEQYF
TRBV19	TRBJ2-7	CASSISSQSISYEQYF
TRBV10-3	TRBJ2-7	CAISESSIAGAFEQYF
TRBV18	TRBJ2-1	CASSPETGAYNEQFF
TRBV29-1	TRBJ1-1	CSVGRLGNTEAFF
TRBV4-1	TRBJ1-6	CASSLPDRENSPLHF
TRBV20-1	TRBJ2-1	CSASLTSGGYNEQFF
TRBV4-3	TRBJ2-3	CASSHWTGAQYF
TRBV6-6	TRBJ1-1	CASSPHMTVNTEAFF
TRBV6-5	TRBJ2-1	CASSYSATNYNEQFF